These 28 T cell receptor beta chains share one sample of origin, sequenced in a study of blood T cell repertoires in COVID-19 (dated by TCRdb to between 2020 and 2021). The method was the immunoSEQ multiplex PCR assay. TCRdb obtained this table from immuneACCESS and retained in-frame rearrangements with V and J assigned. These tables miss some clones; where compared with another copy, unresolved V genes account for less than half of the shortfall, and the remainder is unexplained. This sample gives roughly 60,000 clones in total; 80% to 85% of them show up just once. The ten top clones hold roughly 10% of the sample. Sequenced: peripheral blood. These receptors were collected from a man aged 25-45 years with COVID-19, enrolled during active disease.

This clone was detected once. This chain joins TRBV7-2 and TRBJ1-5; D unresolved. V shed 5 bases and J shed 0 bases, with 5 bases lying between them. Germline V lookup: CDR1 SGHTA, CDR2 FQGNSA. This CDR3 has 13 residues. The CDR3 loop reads CASSPVSNQPQHF. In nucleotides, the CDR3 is TGTGCCAGCAGCCCAGTTAGCAATCAGCCCCAGCATTTT. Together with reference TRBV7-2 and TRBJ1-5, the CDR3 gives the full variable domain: GAGVSQSPSNKVTEKGKDVELRCDPISGHTALYWYRQSLGQGLEFLIYFQGNSAPDKSGLPSDRFSAERTGGSVSTLTIQRTQQEDSAVYLCASSPVSNQPQHFGDGTRLSIL.

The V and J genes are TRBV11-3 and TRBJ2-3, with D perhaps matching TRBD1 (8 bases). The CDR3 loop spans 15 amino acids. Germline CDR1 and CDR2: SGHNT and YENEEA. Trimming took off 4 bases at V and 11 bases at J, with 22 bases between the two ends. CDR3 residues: CASSSGQGGAAWQYF. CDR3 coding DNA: TGTGCCAGCAGCTCCGGACAGGGAGGGGCTGCATGGCAGTATTTT.

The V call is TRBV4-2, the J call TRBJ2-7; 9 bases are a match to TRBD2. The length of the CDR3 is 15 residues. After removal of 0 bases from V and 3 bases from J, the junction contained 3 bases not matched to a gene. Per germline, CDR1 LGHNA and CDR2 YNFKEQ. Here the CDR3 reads CASSQDETSGYEQYF. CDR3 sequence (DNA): TGTGCCAGCAGCCAAGATGAGACTAGCGGCTACGAGCAGTACTTC.

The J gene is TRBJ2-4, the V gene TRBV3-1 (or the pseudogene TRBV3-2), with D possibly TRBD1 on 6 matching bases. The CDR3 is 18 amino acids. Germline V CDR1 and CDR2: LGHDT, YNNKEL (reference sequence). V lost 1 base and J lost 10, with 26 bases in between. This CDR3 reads CASSQAPVGQFLEGIQYF. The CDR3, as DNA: TGTGCCAGCAGCCAAGCCCCTGTCGGACAGTTCTTAGAGGGGATTCAGTACTTC.

The CDR3 reads CASTPGLASYNEQFF. For the CDR3, the DNA is TGTGCCAGTACCCCGGGACTAGCGTCATACAATGAGCAGTTCTTC. The V and J genes are TRBV19 and TRBJ2-1; 10 bases align to TRBD2. The CDR3 contains 15 residues. Germline lookup yields CDR1 LNHDA and CDR2 SQIVND (reference sequence). The J segment lost 4 bases and the V segment lost 7 bases, leaving 7 bases of the junction unmatched. The full variable domain, rest sourced from reference TRBV19 and TRBJ2-1, is DGGITQSPKYLFRKEGQNVTLSCEQNLNHDAMYWYRQDPGQGLRLIYYSQIVNDFQKGDIAEGYSVSREKKESFPLTVTSAQKNPTAFYLCASTPGLASYNEQFFGPGTRLTVL.

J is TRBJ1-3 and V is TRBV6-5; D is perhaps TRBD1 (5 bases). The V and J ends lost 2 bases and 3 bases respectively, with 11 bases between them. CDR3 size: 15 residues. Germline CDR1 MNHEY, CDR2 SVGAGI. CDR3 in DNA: TGTGCCAGCAGTTACGGAGGGACCTTTGGAAACACCATATATTTT. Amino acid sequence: CASSYGGTFGNTIYF.

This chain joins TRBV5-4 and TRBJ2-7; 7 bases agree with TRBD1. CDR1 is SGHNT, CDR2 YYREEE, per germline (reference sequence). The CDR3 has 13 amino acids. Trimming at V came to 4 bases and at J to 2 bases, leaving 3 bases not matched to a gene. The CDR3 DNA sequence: TGTGCCAGCAGCGAAGGGACAGCCTACGAGCAGTACTTC. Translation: CASSEGTAYEQYF.

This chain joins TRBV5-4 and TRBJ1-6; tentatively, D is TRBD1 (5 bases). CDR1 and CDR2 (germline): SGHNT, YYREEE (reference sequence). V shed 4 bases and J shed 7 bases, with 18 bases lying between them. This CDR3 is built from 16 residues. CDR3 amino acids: CASSPDGRATNSPLHF. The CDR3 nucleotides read TGTGCCAGCAGCCCGGACGGCAGGGCAACCAATTCACCCCTCCACTTT.

The CDR3 is CASSPGGGGDSYEQYF. Here the CDR3 DNA reads TGTGCCAGCAGCCCGGGGGGGGGCGGCGACTCCTACGAGCAGTACTTC. The chain combines TRBV13 with TRBJ2-7; the match to TRBD2 covers 8 bases. From germline, CDR1 is PRHDT and CDR2 FYEKMQ (reference sequence). J was trimmed by 0 bases and V by 5 bases; bases with no gene match: 9. There are 16 residues in the CDR3.

The CDR3 DNA reads TGTGCCAGCAGCGACGGGACTAGCGGGTATACCTACGAGCAGTACTTC. Translated: CASSDGTSGYTYEQYF. The chain recombines TRBV5-8 with TRBJ2-7, with 12 bases aligning to TRBD2. CDR1 is SGHTS, CDR2 YDEGEE, per germline. The CDR3 is 16 amino acids. The ends lost 4 bases at V and 2 bases at J; junction bases unmatched: 7.

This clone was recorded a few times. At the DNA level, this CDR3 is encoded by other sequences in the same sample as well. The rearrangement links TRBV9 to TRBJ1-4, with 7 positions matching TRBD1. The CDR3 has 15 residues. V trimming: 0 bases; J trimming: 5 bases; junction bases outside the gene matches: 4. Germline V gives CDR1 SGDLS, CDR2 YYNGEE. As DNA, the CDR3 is TGTGCCAGCAGCGTAGAGGAGGGGGCAAATGAAAAACTGTTTTTT. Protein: CASSVEEGANEKLFF. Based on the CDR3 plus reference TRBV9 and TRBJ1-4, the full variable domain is DSGVTQTPKHLITATGQRVTLRCSPRSGDLSVYWYQQSLDQGLQFLIQYYNGEERAKGNILERFSAQQFPDLHSELNLSSLELGDSALYFCASSVEEGANEKLFFGSGTQLSVL.

CDR3: CASSPNPGDQPQHF. Here the CDR3 DNA reads TGCGCCAGCAGCCCTAATCCAGGGGACCAGCCCCAGCATTTT. V usage is TRBV4-1 and J usage is TRBJ1-5; possibly TRBD1 for D (6 bases). Trimming cost V 4 bases and J 7 bases, with 14 bases left between them. Germline values: CDR1 MGHRA, CDR2 YSYEKL. This CDR3 has 14 amino acids.

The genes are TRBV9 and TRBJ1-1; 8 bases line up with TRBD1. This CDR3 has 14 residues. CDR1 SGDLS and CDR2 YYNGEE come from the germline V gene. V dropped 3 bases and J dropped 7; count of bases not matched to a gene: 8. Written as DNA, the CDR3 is TGTGCCAGCAGCGGCATGACAGGGGTGGGTGAAGCTTTCTTT. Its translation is CASSGMTGVGEAFF. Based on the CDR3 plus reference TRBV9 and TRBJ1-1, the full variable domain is DSGVTQTPKHLITATGQRVTLRCSPRSGDLSVYWYQQSLDQGLQFLIQYYNGEERAKGNILERFSAQQFPDLHSELNLSSLELGDSALYFCASSGMTGVGEAFFGQGTRLTVV.

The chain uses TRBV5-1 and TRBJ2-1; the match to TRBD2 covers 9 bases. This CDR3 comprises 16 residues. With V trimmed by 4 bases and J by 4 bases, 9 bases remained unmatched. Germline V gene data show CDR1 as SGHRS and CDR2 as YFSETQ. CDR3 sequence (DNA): TGCGCCAGCAGCCGGATCGCTAGCGGGATATACAATGAGCAGTTCTTC. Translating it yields CASSRIASGIYNEQFF.

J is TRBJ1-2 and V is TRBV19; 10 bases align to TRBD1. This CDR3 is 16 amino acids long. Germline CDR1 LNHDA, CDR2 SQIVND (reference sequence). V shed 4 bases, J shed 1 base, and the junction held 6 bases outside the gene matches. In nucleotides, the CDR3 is TGTGCCAGTAGTACGACCGGGACAGGGGTTAACTATGGCTACACCTTC. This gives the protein CASSTTGTGVNYGYTF. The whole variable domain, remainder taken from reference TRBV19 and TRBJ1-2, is DGGITQSPKYLFRKEGQNVTLSCEQNLNHDAMYWYRQDPGQGLRLIYYSQIVNDFQKGDIAEGYSVSREKKESFPLTVTSAQKNPTAFYLCASSTTGTGVNYGYTFGSGTRLTVV.

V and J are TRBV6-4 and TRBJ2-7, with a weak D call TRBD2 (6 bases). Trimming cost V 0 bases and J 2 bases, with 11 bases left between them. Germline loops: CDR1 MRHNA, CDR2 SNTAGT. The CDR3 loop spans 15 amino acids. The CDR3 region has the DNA TGTGCCAGCAGTGACTCGGGGGGATTCACCTACGAGCAGTACTTC. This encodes CASSDSGGFTYEQYF.

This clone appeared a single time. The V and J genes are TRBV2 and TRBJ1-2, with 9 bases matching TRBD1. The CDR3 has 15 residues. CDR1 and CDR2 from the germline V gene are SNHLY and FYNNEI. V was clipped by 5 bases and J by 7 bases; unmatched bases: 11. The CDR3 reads CASSQQGAREPGYTF. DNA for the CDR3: TGTGCCAGCAGTCAACAGGGGGCGCGGGAACCTGGCTACACCTTC.

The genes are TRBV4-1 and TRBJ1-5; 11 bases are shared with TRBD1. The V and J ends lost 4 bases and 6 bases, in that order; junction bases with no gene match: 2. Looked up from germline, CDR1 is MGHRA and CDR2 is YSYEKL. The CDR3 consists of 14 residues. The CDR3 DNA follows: TGCGCCAGCAGCCTAGGGACAGGGGGTCAGCCCCAGCATTTT. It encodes CASSLGTGGQPQHF.

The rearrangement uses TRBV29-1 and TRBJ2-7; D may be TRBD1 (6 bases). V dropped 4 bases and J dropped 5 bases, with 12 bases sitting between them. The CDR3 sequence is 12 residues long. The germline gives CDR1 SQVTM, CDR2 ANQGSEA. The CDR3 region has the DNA TGCAGCGTTGGGGAGACAGGCCACGAGCAGTACTTC. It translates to CSVGETGHEQYF.

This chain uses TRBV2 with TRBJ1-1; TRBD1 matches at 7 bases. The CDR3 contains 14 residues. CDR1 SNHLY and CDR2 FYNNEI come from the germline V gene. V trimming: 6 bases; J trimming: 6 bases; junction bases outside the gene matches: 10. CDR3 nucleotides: TGTGCCAGCAGGGAAACAGGGGTGGGCTCTGAAGCTTTCTTT. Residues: CASRETGVGSEAFF.

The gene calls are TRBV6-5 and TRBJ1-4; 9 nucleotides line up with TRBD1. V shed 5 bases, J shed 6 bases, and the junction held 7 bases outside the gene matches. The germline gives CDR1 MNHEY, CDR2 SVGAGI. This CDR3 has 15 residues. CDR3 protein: CASSTLQGADEKLFF. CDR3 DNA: TGTGCCAGCAGTACATTACAGGGGGCAGATGAAAAACTGTTTTTT.

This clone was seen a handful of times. The CDR3, as DNA: TGTGCCAGCAGTGGGTCCGGGAACACTGAAGCTTTCTTT. It encodes CASSGSGNTEAFF. The chain combines TRBV2 with TRBJ1-1; D not resolved. Between the trimmed V and J ends, which lost 4 bases and 1 base, there was a span of 7 bases. CDR3 size: 13 residues. CDR1 and CDR2 (germline): SNHLY, FYNNEI.

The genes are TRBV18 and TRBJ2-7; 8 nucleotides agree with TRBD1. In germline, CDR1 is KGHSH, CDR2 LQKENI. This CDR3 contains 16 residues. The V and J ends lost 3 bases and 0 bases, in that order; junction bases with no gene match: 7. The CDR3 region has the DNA TGTGCCAGCTCACCTACGGACAGGGTAAGCTCCTACGAGCAGTACTTC. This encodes CASSPTDRVSSYEQYF.

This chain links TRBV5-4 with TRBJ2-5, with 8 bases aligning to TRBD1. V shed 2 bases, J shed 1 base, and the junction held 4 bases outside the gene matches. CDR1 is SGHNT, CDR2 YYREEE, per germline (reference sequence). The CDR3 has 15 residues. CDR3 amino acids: CASSFGQGAQETQYF. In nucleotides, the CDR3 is TGTGCCAGCAGCTTCGGTCAGGGGGCCCAAGAGACCCAGTACTTC.

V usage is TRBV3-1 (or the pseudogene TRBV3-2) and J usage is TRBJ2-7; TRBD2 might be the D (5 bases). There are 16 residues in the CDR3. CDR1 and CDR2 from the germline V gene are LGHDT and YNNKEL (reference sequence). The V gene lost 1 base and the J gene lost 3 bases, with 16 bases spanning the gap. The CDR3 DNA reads TGTGCCAGCAGCCAAGGGGTGGACGAGGGAATCTACGAGCAGTACTTC. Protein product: CASSQGVDEGIYEQYF.

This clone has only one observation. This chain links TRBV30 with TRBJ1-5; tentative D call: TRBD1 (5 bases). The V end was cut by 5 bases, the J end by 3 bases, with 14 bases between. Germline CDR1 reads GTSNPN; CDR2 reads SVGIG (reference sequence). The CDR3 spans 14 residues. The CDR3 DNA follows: TGTGCCTGGTCTGCCGACAGAAACAATCAGCCCCAGCATTTT. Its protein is CAWSADRNNQPQHF.

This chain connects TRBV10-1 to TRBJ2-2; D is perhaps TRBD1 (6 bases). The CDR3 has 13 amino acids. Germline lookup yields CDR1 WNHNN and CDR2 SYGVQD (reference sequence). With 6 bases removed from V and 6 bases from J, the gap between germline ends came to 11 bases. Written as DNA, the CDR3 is TGCGCCAGCAGCCGAGGGGGATCCGGGGAGCTGTTTTTT. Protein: CASSRGGSGELFF.

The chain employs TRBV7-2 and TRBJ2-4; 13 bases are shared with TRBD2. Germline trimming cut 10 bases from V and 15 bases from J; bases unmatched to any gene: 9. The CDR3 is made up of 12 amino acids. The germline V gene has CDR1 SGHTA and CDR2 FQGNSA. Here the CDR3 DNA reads TGTGCCAAGACGACTAGCGGGAGGTTGTGGTACTTC. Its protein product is CAKTTSGRLWYF.